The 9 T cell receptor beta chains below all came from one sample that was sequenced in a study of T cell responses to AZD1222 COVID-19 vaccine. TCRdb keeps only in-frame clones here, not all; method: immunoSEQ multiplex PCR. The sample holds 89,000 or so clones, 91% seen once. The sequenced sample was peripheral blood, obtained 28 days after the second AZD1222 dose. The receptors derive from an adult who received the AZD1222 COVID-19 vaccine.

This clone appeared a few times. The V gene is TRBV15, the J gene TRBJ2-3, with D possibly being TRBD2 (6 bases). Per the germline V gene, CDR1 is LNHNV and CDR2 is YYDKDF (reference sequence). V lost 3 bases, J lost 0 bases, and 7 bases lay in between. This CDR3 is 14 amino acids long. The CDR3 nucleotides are TGTGCCACCAGCAGCGGGACTAGCACAGATACGCAGTATTTT. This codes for CATSSGTSTDTQYF.

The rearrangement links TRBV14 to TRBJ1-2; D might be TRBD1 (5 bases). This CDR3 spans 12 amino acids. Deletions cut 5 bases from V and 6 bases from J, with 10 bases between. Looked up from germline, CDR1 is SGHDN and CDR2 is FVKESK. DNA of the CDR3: TGTGCCAGCAGCGTACGACAGCATGGCTACACCTTC. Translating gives CASSVRQHGYTF. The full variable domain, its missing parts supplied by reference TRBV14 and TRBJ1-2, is EAGVTQFPSHSVIEKGQTVTLRCDPISGHDNLYWYRRVMGKEIKFLLHFVKESKQDESGMPNNRFLAERTGGTYSTLKVQPAELEDSGVYFCASSVRQHGYTFGSGTRLTVV.

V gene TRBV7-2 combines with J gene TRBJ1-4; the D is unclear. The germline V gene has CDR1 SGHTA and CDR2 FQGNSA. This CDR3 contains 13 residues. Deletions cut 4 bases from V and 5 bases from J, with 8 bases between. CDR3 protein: CASSWNQNEKLFF. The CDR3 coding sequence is TGTGCCAGCAGCTGGAATCAAAATGAAAAACTGTTTTTT.

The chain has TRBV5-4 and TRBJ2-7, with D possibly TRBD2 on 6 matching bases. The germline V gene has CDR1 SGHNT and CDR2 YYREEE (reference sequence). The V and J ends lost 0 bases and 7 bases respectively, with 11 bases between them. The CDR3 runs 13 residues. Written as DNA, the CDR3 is TGTGCCAGCAGCTTGGTGGAGGGGCGGGAGCAGTACTTC. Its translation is CASSLVEGREQYF. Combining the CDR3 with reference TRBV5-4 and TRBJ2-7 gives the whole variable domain ETGVTQSPTHLIKTRGQQVTLRCSSQSGHNTVSWYQQALGQGPQFIFQYYREEENGRGNFPPRFSGLQFPNYSSELNVNALELDDSALYLCASSLVEGREQYFGPGTRLTVT.

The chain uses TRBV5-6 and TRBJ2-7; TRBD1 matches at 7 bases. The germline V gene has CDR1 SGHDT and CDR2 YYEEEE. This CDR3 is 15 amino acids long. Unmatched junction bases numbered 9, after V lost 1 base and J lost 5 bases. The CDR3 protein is CASSLKFTGVDEQYF. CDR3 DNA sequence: TGTGCCAGCAGCTTGAAGTTTACAGGGGTCGACGAGCAGTACTTC. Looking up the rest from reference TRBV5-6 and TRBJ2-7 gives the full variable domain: DAGVTQSPTHLIKTRGQQVTLRCSPKSGHDTVSWYQQALGQGPQFIFQYYEEEERQRGNFPDRFSGHQFPNYSSELNVNALLLGDSALYLCASSLKFTGVDEQYFGPGTRLTVT.

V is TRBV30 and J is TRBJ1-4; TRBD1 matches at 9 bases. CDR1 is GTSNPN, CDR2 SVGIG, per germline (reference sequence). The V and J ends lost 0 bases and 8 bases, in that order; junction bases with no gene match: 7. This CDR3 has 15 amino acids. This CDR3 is CAWSVLGTGTEKLFF. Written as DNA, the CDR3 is TGTGCCTGGAGTGTCCTGGGGACAGGGACGGAAAAACTGTTTTTT.

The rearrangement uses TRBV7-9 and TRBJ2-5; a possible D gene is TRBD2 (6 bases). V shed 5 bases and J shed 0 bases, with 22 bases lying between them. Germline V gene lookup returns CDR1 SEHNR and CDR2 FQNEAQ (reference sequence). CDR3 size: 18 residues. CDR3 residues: CASSPRGGARNYQETQYF. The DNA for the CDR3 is TGTGCCAGCAGCCCCCGAGGAGGGGCTCGGAATTACCAAGAGACCCAGTACTTC.

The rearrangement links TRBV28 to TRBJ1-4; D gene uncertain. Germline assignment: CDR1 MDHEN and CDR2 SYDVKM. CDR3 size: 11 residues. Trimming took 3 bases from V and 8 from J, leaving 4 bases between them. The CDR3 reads CASSLGEKLFF. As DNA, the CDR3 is TGTGCCAGCAGTTTGGGCGAAAAACTGTTTTTT. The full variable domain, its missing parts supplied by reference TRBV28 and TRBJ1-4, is DVKVTQSSRYLVKRTGEKVFLECVQDMDHENMFWYRQDPGLGLRLIYFSYDVKMKEKGDIPEGYSVSREKKERFSLILESASTNQTSMYLCASSLGEKLFFGSGTQLSVL.

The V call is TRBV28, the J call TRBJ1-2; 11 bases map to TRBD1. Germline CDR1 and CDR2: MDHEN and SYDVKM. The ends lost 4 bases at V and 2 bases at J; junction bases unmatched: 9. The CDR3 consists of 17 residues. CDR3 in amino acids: CASSSPRDRGKNYGYTF. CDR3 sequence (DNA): TGTGCCAGCAGTTCCCCCCGGGACAGGGGGAAAAACTATGGCTACACCTTC.